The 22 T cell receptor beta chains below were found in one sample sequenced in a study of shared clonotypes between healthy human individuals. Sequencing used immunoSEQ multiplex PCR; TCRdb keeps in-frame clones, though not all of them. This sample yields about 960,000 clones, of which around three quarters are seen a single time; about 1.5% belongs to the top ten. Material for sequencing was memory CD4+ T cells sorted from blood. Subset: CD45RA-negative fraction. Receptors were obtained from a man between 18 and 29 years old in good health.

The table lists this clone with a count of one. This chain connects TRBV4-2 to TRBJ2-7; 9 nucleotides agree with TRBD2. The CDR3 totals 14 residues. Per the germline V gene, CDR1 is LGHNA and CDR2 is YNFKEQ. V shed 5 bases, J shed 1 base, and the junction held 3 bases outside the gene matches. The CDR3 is CASSETSGSYEQYF. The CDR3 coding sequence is TGTGCCAGCAGCGAGACTAGCGGATCCTACGAGCAGTACTTC.

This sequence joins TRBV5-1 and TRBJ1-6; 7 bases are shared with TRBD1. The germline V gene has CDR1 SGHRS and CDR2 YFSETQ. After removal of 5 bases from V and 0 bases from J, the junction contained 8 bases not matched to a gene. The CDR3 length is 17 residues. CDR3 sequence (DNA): TGCGCCAGCAGTTACGAGACAGGGAGCTCCTATAATTCACCCCTCCACTTT. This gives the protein CASSYETGSSYNSPLHF.

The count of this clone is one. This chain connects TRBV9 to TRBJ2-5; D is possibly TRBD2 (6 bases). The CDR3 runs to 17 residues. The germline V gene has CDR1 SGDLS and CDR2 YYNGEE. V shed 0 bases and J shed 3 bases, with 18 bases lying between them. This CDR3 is CASSVAGWDWGKETQYF. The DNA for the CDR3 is TGTGCCAGCAGCGTAGCGGGATGGGACTGGGGGAAAGAGACCCAGTACTTC.

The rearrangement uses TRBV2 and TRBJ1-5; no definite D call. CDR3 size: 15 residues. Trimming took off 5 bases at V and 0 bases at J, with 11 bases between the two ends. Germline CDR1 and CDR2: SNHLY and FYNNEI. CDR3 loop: CASSFERNSNQPQHF. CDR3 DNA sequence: TGTGCCAGCAGTTTTGAGCGGAATAGCAATCAGCCCCAGCATTTT.

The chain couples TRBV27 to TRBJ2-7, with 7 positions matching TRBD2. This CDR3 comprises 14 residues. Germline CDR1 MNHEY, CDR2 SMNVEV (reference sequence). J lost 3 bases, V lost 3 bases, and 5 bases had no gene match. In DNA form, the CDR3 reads TGTGCCAGCAGTTTTCGGACTAGTTACTACGAGCAGTACTTC. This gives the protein CASSFRTSYYEQYF.

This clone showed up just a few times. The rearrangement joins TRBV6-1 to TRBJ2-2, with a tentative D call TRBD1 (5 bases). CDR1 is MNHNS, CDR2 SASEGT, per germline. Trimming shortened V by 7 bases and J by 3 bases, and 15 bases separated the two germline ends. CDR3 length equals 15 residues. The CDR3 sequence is CASILLGRDTGELFF. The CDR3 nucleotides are TGTGCCAGCATTCTCCTTGGCAGGGACACCGGGGAGCTGTTTTTT.

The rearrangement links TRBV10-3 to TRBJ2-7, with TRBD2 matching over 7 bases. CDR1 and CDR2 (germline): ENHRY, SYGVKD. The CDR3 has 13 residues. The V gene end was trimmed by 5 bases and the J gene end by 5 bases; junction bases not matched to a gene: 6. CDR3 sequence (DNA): TGTGCCATCAGTCCAAGCGGGGCCCACGAGCAGTACTTC. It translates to CAISPSGAHEQYF.

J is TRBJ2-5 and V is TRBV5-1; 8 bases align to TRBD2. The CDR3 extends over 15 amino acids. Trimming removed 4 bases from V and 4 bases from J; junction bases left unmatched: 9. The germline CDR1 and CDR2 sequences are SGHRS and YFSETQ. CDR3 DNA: TGCGCCAGCAGCACTGCCCCACTAGCGGTAGAGACCCAGTACTTC. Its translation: CASSTAPLAVETQYF.

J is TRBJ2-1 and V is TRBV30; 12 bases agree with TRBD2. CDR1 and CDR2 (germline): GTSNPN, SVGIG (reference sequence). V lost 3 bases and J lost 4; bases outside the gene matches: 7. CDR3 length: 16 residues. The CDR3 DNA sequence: TGTGCCTGGAGGTCACCCGGGACTAGCGGGTACAATGAGCAGTTCTTC. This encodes CAWRSPGTSGYNEQFF.

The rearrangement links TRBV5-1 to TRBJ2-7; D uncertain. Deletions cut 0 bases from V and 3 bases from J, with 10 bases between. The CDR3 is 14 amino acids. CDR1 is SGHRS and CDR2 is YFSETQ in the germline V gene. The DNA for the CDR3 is TGCGCCAGCAGCTTGGGGTACAGTTTCTACGAGCAGTACTTC. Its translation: CASSLGYSFYEQYF.

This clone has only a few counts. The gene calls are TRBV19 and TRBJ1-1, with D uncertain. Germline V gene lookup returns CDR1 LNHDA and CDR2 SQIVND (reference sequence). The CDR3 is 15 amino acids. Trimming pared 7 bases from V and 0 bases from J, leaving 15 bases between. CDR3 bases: TGTGCCAGTACCCGCTCGCACCCGATGAACACTGAAGCTTTCTTT. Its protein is CASTRSHPMNTEAFF.

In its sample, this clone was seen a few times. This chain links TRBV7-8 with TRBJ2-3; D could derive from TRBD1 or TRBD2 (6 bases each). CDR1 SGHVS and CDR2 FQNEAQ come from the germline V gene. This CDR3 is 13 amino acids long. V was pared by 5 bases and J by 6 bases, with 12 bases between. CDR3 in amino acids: CASSQRGRDTQYF. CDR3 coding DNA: TGTGCCAGCAGCCAAAGGGGGAGGGATACGCAGTATTTT.

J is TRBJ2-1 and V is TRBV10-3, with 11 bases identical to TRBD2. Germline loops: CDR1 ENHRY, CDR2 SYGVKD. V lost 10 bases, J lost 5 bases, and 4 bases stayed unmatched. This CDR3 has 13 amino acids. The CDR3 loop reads CATTSGGDNEQFF. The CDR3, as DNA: TGTGCCACCACTAGCGGGGGAGACAATGAGCAGTTCTTC.

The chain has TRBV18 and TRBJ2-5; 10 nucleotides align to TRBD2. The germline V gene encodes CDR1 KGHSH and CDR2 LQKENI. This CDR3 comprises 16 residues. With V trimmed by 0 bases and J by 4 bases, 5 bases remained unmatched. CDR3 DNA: TGTGCCAGCTCACCACCGGGACTAGCGATTACAGAGACCCAGTACTTC. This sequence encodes CASSPPGLAITETQYF. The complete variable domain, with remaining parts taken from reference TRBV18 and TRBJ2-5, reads NAGVMQNPRHLVRRRGQEARLRCSPMKGHSHVYWYRQLPEEGLKFMVYLQKENIIDESGMPKERFSAEFPKEGPSILRIQQVVRGDSAAYFCASSPPGLAITETQYFGPGTRLLVL.

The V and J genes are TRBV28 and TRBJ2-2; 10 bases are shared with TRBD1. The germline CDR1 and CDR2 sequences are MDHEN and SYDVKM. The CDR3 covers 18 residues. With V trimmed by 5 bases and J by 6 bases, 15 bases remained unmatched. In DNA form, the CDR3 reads TGTGCCAGCAGTACAACGACCGGGACAGGGGACCCACCCGGGGAGCTGTTTTTT. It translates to CASSTTTGTGDPPGELFF.

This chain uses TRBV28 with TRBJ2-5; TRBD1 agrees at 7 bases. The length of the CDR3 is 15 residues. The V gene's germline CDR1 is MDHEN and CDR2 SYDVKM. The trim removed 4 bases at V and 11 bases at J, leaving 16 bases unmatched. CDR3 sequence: CASSSPGQIMGEQYF. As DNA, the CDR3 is TGTGCCAGCAGTTCTCCGGGACAGATAATGGGGGAGCAGTACTTC.

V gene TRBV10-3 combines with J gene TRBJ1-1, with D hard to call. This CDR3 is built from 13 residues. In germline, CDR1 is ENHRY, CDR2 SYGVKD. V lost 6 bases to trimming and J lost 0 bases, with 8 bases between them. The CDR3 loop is CAIRQNMNTEAFF. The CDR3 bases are TGTGCCATCAGACAGAACATGAACACTGAAGCTTTCTTT.

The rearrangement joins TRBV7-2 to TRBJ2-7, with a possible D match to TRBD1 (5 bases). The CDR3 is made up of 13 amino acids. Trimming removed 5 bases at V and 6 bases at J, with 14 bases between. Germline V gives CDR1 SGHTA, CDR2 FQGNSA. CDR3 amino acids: CASSPRRQTEQYF. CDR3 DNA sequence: TGTGCCAGCAGCCCTAGACGACAGACCGAGCAGTACTTC.

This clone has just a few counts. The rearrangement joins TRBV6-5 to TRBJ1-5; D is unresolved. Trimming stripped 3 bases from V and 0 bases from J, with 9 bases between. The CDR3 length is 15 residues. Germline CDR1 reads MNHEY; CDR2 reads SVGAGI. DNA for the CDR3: TGTGCCAGCAGTTATAGCGCAGCTAGCAATCAGCCCCAGCATTTT. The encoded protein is CASSYSAASNQPQHF.

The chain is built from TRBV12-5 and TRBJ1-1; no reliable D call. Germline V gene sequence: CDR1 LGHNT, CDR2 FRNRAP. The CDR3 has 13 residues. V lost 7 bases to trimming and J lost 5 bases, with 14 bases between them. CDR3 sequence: CASEKGTGTEAFF. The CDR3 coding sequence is TGTGCTAGTGAGAAGGGTACGGGGACTGAAGCTTTCTTT.

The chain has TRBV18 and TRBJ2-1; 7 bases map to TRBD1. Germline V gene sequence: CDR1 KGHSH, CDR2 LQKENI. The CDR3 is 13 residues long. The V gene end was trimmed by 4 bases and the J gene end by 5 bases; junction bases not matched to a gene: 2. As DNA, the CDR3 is TGTGCCAGCTCACGGGGGACAGACAATGAGCAGTTCTTC. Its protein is CASSRGTDNEQFF.

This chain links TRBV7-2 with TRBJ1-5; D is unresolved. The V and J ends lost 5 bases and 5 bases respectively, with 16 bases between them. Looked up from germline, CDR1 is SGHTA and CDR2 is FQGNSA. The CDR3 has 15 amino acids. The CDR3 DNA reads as TGTGCCAGCAGCGCCCGGACGGGAGGTGATCAGCCCCAGCATTTT. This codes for CASSARTGGDQPQHF.